The present TCR beta chain was sequenced within a study of blood T cell repertoires in COVID-19. Under the authors' procedure: Using reference gene primer amplification, nucleated cell counts were estimated. Method: immunoSEQ multiplex PCR; TCRdb's copy keeps in-frame clones and lacks some. V and J calls and clone size come straight from that table; D and trimming were deduced from the DNA. Of 150,000 to 200,000 clones listed, almost 85% are singletons. V dropped 5 bases and J dropped 5 bases, with 15 bases sitting between them. The CDR3 is 14 residues long. Germline V gene data show CDR1 as LNHDA and CDR2 as SQIVND (reference sequence).

The V gene is TRBV19, the J gene TRBJ1-1; D not resolved. Sequencing was done on a sample of PBMCs or T cells enriched from blood (not recorded which). This receptor was identified in a man in his fifties or sixties who had recovered from COVID-19. CDR3 coding DNA: TGTGCCAGTAGTCCCTATCGGGGTAGGACTGAAGCTTTCTTT. This codes for CASSPYRGRTEAFF.